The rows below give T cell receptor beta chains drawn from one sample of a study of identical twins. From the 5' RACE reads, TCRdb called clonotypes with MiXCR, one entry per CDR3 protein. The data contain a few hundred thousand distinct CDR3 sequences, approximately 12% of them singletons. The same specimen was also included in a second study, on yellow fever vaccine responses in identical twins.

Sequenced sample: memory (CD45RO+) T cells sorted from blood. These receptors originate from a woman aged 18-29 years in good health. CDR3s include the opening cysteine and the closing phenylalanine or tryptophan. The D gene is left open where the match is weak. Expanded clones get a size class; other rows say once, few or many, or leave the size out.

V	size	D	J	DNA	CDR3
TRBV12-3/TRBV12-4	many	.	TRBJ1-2	TGTGCCAGCAGTTTGGACAGATTCTATGGCTACACCTTC	CASSLDRFYGYTF
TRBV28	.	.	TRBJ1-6	TGTGCCAGCAGTCGACCGGCTTCTCGTTCACCCCTCCACTTT	CASSRPASRSPLHF
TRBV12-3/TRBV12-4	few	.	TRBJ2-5	TGTGCCAGCAGTCCGACAGGTCTGAGCCCAATATACCAAGAGACCCAGTACTTC	CASSPTGLSPIYQETQYF
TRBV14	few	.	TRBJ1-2	TGTGCCAGCAGCCAAGATTTAGGGTCCTATGGCTACACCTTC	CASSQDLGSYGYTF
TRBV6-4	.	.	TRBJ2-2	TGTGCCAGCAGTGACGGCGTTGAGAGGGGGGAGCTGTTTTTT	CASSDGVERGELFF
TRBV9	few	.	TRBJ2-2	TGTGCCAGCAGCGTAGTAGGCTCGAACACCGGGGAGCTGTTTTTT	CASSVVGSNTGELFF
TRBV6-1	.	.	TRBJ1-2	TGTGCCAGCAGGCAACGGTTACAGGTGGTATTTGGCTACACCTTC	CASRQRLQVVFGYTF
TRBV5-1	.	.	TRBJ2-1	TGCGCCAGCAGCTTGGTTGGGGACAATGAGCAGTTCTTC	CASSLVGDNEQFF
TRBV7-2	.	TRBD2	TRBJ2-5	TGTGCCAGCAGCTCACCCCGGACTAGCGGGAGCTTGGAGACCCAGTACTTC	CASSSPRTSGSLETQYF
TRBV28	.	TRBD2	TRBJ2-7	TGTGCCAGCAGTACCATTGCGGGGGTCGGAGGGCAGCAGTACTTC	CASSTIAGVGGQQYF
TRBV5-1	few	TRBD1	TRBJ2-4	TGCGCCAGCAGCTTAGGACAGGGCGGCAAAAACATTCAGTACTTC	CASSLGQGGKNIQYF
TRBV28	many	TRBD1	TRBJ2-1	TGTGCCAGCAGGAACAGGGGGACTCTAGACAATGAGCAGTTCTTC	CASRNRGTLDNEQFF
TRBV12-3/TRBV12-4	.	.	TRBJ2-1	TGTGCCAGCAGTTTAGCCCCCACTAGGCACAATGAGCAGTTCTTC	CASSLAPTRHNEQFF
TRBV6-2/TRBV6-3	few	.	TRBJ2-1	TGTGCCAGCAGTTATCTCGGCTATGAGCAGTTCTTC	CASSYLGYEQFF
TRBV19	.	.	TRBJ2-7	TGTGCCAGTAGATTACAGGGCTCCTACGAGCAGTACTTC	CASRLQGSYEQYF
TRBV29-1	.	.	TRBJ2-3	TGCAGCGTTGAAGGCGAGGGGGTTATAGCAGATACGCAGTATTTT	CSVEGEGVIADTQYF
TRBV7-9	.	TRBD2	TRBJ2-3	TGTGCCACCCCAGGGCGGGAGTCGACAGATACGCAGTATTTT	CATPGRESTDTQYF
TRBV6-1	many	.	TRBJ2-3	TGTGCCAGCGCGAGGGGCTACAGCACAGATACGCAGTATTTT	CASARGYSTDTQYF
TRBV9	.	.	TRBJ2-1	TGTGCCAGCAGCGTAGAGATGTACAATGAGCAGTTCTTC	CASSVEMYNEQFF
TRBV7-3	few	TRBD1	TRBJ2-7	TGTGCCAGCAGCCCCGGACAGGGGGGGCCCTACGAGCAGTACTTC	CASSPGQGGPYEQYF
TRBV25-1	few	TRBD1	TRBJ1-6	TGTGCCAGCAGCGCAGGGGGGACAGTCCGGGTCTCACCCCTCCACTTT	CASSAGGTVRVSPLHF
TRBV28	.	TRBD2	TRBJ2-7	TGTGCCAGCAGGTTAAAAATTCTAGCGGGAGGCAACGAGCAGTACTTC	CASRLKILAGGNEQYF
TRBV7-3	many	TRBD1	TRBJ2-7	TGTGCCAGCAGCGCGAACCGGGACAGTCCCTACGAGCAGTACTTC	CASSANRDSPYEQYF
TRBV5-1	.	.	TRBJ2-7	TGCGCCAGCAGCTTGGATTTCCTTGGCGGCTACGAGCAGTACTTC	CASSLDFLGGYEQYF
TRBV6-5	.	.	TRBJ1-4	TGTGCCAGCAGTTATCGCTCGGGAATAAATGAAAAACTGTTTTTT	CASSYRSGINEKLFF
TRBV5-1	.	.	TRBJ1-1	TGCGCCAGCAGCTTGTGGGGGGCGAAGAACACTGAAGCTTTCTTT	CASSLWGAKNTEAFF
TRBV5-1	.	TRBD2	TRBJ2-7	TGCGCCAGCAGCTTGACTAGCGGGAACTACGAGCAGTACTTC	CASSLTSGNYEQYF
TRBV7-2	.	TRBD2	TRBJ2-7	TGTGCCAGCAGTCACGGGGGGATGGGCTACGAGCAGTACTTC	CASSHGGMGYEQYF
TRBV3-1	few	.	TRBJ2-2	TGTGCCAGCAGCCAAGTACCGGCTGGGACCGGGGAGCTGTTTTTT	CASSQVPAGTGELFF
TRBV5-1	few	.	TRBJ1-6	TGCGCCAGCAGCCCAACAGGTTCAAGGAATAATTCACCCCTCCACTTT	CASSPTGSRNNSPLHF
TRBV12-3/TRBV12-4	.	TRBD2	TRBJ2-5	TGTGCCAGCAGGCGGGGACTAGCGGACCTAGGGGAGACCCAGTACTTC	CASRRGLADLGETQYF
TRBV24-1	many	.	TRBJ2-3	TGTGCCACCAGTGATATCGGCGGGATGTACACAGATACGCAGTATTTT	CATSDIGGMYTDTQYF
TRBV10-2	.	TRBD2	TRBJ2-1	TGCGCCAGCAGAGAACTAGCGGGAGGGTTTTTTAATGAGCAGTTCTTC	CASRELAGGFFNEQFF
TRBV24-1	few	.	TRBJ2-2	TGTGCCACCAGTGAAAACAGGGTAAACACCGGGGAGCTGTTTTTT	CATSENRVNTGELFF
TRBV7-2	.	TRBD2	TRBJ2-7	TGTGCCAGCAGCTCGTTTAGCGGGCGCGGCGAGCAGTACTTC	CASSSFSGRGEQYF
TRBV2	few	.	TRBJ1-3	TGTGCCAGCAGTGACTTAGGGGTGATCGGAGAGGCTGGAAACACCATATATTTT	CASSDLGVIGEAGNTIYF
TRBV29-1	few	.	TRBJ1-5	TGCAGCGTTGAAGGCAGGGTGACGTATCAGCCCCAGCATTTT	CSVEGRVTYQPQHF